The present T cell receptor (beta chain) was sequenced within a study of blood T cell repertoires in COVID-19. Turning to the study itself: Whether acute or convalescent, the COVID-19 samples came from the United States, Italy and Spain.

There are 15 residues in the CDR3. The ends lost 7 bases at V and 4 bases at J; junction bases unmatched: 6. Germline CDR1 is SGHTA and CDR2 is FQGNSA. The data were produced by immunoSEQ multiplex PCR, yet TCRdb's version contains in-frame clones alone and is incomplete. This table has 71,000 or so clones, approximately 80% appearing once. Sequences were obtained from peripheral blood. V usage is TRBV7-2 and J usage is TRBJ2-2; TRBD2 matches at 10 bases. This receptor was obtained from a man between 65 and 85 years old with acute or convalescent COVID-19. The CDR3 loop reads CASTVAGGATGELFF. The CDR3 DNA sequence: TGTGCCAGCACCGTAGCGGGAGGAGCCACCGGGGAGCTGTTTTTT.